The following is a T cell receptor beta chain sequence with its context. Its antigen is not known. The data stem from a study of CXCR3-negative and CXCR3-positive naive CD8 T cells. From germline, CDR1 is MGHRA and CDR2 YSYEKL. The CDR3 extends over 14 amino acids. Each TRB cDNA library was prepared by 5' RACE (with UMI labels). TCRdb processed the 5' RACE reads again and assigns one entry to each CDR3 protein, with no DNA. This repertoire includes 75,000 to 100,000 distinct CDR3 sequences. General observations from the study: When CXCR3-positive naive cells were set against CXCR3-negative naive cells, the former had more hydrophobic TRB CDR3s.

The genes are TRBV4-1 and TRBJ2-7. The TCR sequence derives from a human donor in good health. Some clones in this sample may be carry-over from other donors' samples. Sample: naive CXCR3+ CD8+ T cells from blood. Subset given: CD45RO-CCR7+CD27+CD95- naive CD8+ T cells expressing CXCR3 (TNR3+). The CDR3 reads CASSQETGWDEQYF.